This TCR beta chain is drawn from a study of T cells in Graves' hyperthyroidism and ophthalmopathy. Points from the study as a whole: Most thyroid clonotypes expanded above 0.001 appeared in blood too. Before onset, by a median of about seven months, the model predicted ophthalmopathy.

TCR beta CDR3 sequences were amplified from RNA transcripts. First-round RT-PCR with HTBI primers amplified the TCR CDR3 region. One entry per CDR3 protein, called by TCRdb with MiXCR from the multiplex PCR reads. The repertoire includes fewer than 400,000 distinct CDR3 sequences, more than 12% of them detected once, and 25% to 30% sits in the top ten. About this clonotype: The antigen is unknown.

Germline-derived CDR1 and CDR2 are SQVTM and ANQGSEA. CDR3 length: 15 residues. Trimming at V came to 4 bases and at J to 4 bases, leaving 9 bases not matched to a gene. What was sequenced was blood. The receptor comes from a middle-aged man with Graves' ophthalmopathy. The rearrangement uses TRBV29-1 and TRBJ1-5; 8 bases fit TRBD1. The CDR3 nucleotides are TGCAGCGTTGCCACAGGGGGAGAAGTAAATCAGCCCCAGCATTTT. Translation: CSVATGGEVNQPQHF.